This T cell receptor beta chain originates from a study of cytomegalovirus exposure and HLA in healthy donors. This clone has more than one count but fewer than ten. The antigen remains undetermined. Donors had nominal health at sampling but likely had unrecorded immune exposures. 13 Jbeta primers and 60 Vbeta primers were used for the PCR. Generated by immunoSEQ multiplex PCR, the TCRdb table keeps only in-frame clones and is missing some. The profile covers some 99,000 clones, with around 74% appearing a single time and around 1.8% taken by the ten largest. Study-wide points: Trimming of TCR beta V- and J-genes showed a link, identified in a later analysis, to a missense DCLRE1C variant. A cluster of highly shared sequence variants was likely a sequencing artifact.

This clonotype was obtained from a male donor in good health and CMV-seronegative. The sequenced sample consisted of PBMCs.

As DNA, the CDR3 is TGTGCCAGCAGTTCTATCCAAGCGAATGAAAAACTGTTTTTT. As protein: CASSSIQANEKLFF. The V call is TRBV27, the J call TRBJ1-4, with D hard to call. CDR1 MNHEY and CDR2 SMNVEV come from the germline V gene (reference sequence). This CDR3 is 14 amino acids long. The germline V and J ends were trimmed by 4 bases and 5 bases, with 11 bases remaining between them.